This TCR beta chain was found in a study of control samples from healthy donors and cancer patients. Only in-frame clones appear in the TCRdb table, and some are missing; sequencing was by immunoSEQ multiplex PCR. The sample lists 100,000 to 150,000 clones, 87% occurring once. The sequence was obtained from a man aged 35 to 55 in good health. The specimen sequenced was blood.

CDR3 protein: CASSLSPIVGTEAFF. The CDR3 bases are TGTGCCAGCAGTCTAAGCCCCATCGTGGGCACTGAAGCTTTCTTT. J is TRBJ1-1 and V is TRBV6-2 or TRBV6-3; unclear D gene. Trimming left V 5 bases short and J 4 bases short, with 17 bases between. CDR1 and CDR2 from the germline V gene are MNHEY and SVGEGT. The length of the CDR3 is 15 residues.